The clone carrying this TCR beta chain has a count of ten or more. The data are from a study of T-cell reconstitution after alpha-beta-depleted transplantation in children. Germline-derived CDR1 and CDR2 are ENHRY and SYGVKD. Trimming took 7 bases from V and 2 from J; bases not matched to a gene: 8. The CDR3 covers 15 residues. As it was prepared, the TCRbeta library received unique molecular identifiers. Each CDR3 protein is one row after TCRdb ran MiXCR on the PCR reads. The sample records some 600,000 distinct CDR3 sequences, over 15% being singletons. The specimen comprised PBMCs from the stem cell graft donor, sampled from the stem cell graft. The rearrangement links TRBV10-3 to TRBJ2-3, with TRBD2 matching over 8 bases. This TCR was recovered from a human donor who donated a stem cell graft to a child with acute myeloid leukemia. The CDR3 DNA sequence: TGTGCCATCAACCGATCGGGGGGGAACACAGATACGCAGTATTTT. Translating it yields CAINRSGGNTDTQYF.